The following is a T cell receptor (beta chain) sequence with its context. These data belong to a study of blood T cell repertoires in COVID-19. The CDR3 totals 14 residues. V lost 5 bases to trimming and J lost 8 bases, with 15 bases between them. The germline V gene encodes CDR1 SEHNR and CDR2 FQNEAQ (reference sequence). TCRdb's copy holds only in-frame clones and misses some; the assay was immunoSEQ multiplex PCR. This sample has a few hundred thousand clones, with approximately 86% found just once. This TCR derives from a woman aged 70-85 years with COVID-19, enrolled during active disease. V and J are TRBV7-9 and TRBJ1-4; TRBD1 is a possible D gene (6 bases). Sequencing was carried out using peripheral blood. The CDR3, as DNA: TGTGCCAGCAGCCCGTACAGGGAGGGGGAAAAACTGTTTTTT. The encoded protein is CASSPYREGEKLFF.